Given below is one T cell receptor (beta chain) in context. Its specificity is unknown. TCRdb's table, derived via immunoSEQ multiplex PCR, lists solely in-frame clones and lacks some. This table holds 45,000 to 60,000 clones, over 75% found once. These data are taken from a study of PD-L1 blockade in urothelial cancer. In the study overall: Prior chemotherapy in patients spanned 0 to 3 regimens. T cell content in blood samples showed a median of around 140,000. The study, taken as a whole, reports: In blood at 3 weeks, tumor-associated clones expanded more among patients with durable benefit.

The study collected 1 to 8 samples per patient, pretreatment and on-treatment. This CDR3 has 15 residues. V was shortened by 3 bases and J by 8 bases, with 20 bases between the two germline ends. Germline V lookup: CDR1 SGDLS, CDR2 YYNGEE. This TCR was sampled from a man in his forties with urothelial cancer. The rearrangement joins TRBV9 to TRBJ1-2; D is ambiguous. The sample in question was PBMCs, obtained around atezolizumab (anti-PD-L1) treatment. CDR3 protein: CASSAILDLRRGYTF. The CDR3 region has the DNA TGTGCCAGCAGCGCCATCCTAGACCTGAGGCGCGGCTACACCTTC.